This T cell receptor beta chain comes out of a study of blood T cells in healthy people across ages. Combining a sample-barcoded 5' primer with a J-beta primer mix, a second PCR ran for 7 to 11 cycles. TCRdb analysed the 5' RACE reads with MiXCR anew, one entry per CDR3 protein. The table records 910,000 or so distinct CDR3 sequences, roughly half of them present only once. This clonotype was seen only once. This TCR came from a woman aged 55 to 70 in good health. The sample taken for sequencing was blood.

The CDR3 protein is CSASRLGAGAFTDTQYF. In DNA form, the CDR3 reads TGCAGTGCTAGCCGCTTGGGCGCGGGGGCATTCACAGATACGCAGTATTTT. The V call is TRBV20-1, the J call TRBJ2-3, with D possibly matching TRBD2 (7 bases). This CDR3 comprises 17 residues. The V end lost 3 bases, the J end lost 2 bases, and 21 bases lay between the germline ends. Per the germline V gene, CDR1 is DFQATT and CDR2 is SNEGSKA (reference sequence).